The rows below give T cell receptor beta chains drawn from one sample of a study of blood T cell repertoires in COVID-19. The protocol was immunoSEQ multiplex PCR, while the TCRdb copy is restricted to in-frame clones and leaves out a portion. Seen here are hundreds of thousands of clones, approximately 88% observed once, and the top ten hold roughly 12%. Sequenced material: peripheral blood. These receptors all stem from a woman in her 50s with COVID-19, enrolled during active disease. Both conserved end residues are part of each CDR3. A D gene is named only where the DNA matches it firmly. Clone size is stated in some rows and not others, as once, few, many or a class when expanded.

j_gene: TRBJ1-4
abundance: -
v_gene: TRBV28
d_gene: -
len: 18
CDR3nt: TGTGCCAGCAGTTTATGGCCTAGAGGTACCCCAACTAATGAAAAACTGTTTTTT
CDR3aa: CASSLWPRGTPTNEKLFF

j_gene: TRBJ1-3
abundance: -
v_gene: TRBV7-2
d_gene: -
len: 14
CDR3nt: TGTGCCAGCAGCCGCGGACACGGTGGAAACACCATATATTTT
CDR3aa: CASSRGHGGNTIYF

j_gene: TRBJ1-1
abundance: -
v_gene: TRBV3-1/TRBV3-2
d_gene: TRBD1
len: 13
CDR3nt: TGTGCCAGCAGATTCACAGGGGGCACTGAAGCTTTCTTT
CDR3aa: CASRFTGGTEAFF

j_gene: TRBJ1-1
abundance: -
v_gene: TRBV7-9
d_gene: TRBD1
len: 15
CDR3nt: TGTGCCAGCAGCTATTCCCGGGACAGGGTTTCTGAAGCTTTCTTT
CDR3aa: CASSYSRDRVSEAFF

j_gene: TRBJ2-3
abundance: -
v_gene: TRBV9
d_gene: TRBD1
len: 17
CDR3nt: TGTGCCAGCAGCGTAGTCGGATTGGGGGACAGAATGGATACGCAGTATTTT
CDR3aa: CASSVVGLGDRMDTQYF

j_gene: TRBJ2-6
abundance: -
v_gene: TRBV16
d_gene: -
len: 15
CDR3nt: TGTGCCAGCAGCCCCCCTGCGGCAGGGGCCAACGTCCTGACTTTC
CDR3aa: CASSPPAAGANVLTF

j_gene: TRBJ1-3
abundance: once
v_gene: TRBV27
d_gene: TRBD1
len: 15
CDR3nt: TGTGCCAGCAGTCCCTTCAGGGGGGCTAGAAACACCATATATTTT
CDR3aa: CASSPFRGARNTIYF

j_gene: TRBJ2-7
abundance: -
v_gene: TRBV6-5
d_gene: -
len: 14
CDR3nt: TGTGCCAGCAGTCCTTGGGGGCCCGGAGGCGAGCAGTACTTC
CDR3aa: CASSPWGPGGEQYF

j_gene: TRBJ1-2
abundance: -
v_gene: TRBV5-5
d_gene: -
len: 15
CDR3nt: TGTGCCAGCATGCCAGGGCCTCGGGGGAACTATGGCTACACCTTC
CDR3aa: CASMPGPRGNYGYTF

j_gene: TRBJ1-3
abundance: -
v_gene: TRBV29-1
d_gene: TRBD1
len: 15
CDR3nt: TGCAGCGTTGCAATGCCAGGGGGTTCTGGAAACACCATATATTTT
CDR3aa: CSVAMPGGSGNTIYF

j_gene: TRBJ1-5
abundance: -
v_gene: TRBV10-3
d_gene: -
len: 14
CDR3nt: TGTGCCATCAGCTCGGGGGGGGCCGATCAGCCCCAGCATTTT
CDR3aa: CAISSGGADQPQHF

j_gene: TRBJ1-1
abundance: -
v_gene: TRBV18
d_gene: TRBD1
len: 14
CDR3nt: TGTGCCAGCTCACCACTAACAGGGGAGACTGAAGCTTTCTTT
CDR3aa: CASSPLTGETEAFF

j_gene: TRBJ1-2
abundance: -
v_gene: TRBV28
d_gene: TRBD1
len: 15
CDR3nt: TGTGCCAGCAGTAAACAGGGGGCGCAGTACTATGGCTACACCTTC
CDR3aa: CASSKQGAQYYGYTF

j_gene: TRBJ1-4
abundance: once
v_gene: TRBV3-1/TRBV3-2
d_gene: -
len: 15
CDR3nt: TGTGCCAGCAGCCAAGTGGGGGGAGGGGGTGAAAAACTGTTTTTT
CDR3aa: CASSQVGGGGEKLFF

j_gene: TRBJ2-7
abundance: -
v_gene: TRBV4-1
d_gene: -
len: 15
CDR3nt: TGCGCCAGCAGCCAATCGGCAGGGGCGGACTACGAGCAGTACTTC
CDR3aa: CASSQSAGADYEQYF

j_gene: TRBJ2-1
abundance: -
v_gene: TRBV9
d_gene: TRBD2
len: 14
CDR3nt: TGTGCCAGCAGTACTAGCGGGGTCTACAATGAGCAGTTCTTC
CDR3aa: CASSTSGVYNEQFF

j_gene: TRBJ2-7
abundance: -
v_gene: TRBV24-1
d_gene: -
len: 11
CDR3nt: TGTGCCACCAGTGACGGCTACGAGCAGTACTTC
CDR3aa: CATSDGYEQYF

j_gene: TRBJ2-3
abundance: -
v_gene: TRBV6-5
d_gene: -
len: 13
CDR3nt: TGTGCCAGCAGGAGCCCGTCTGGAGATACGCAGTATTTT
CDR3aa: CASRSPSGDTQYF

j_gene: TRBJ2-1
abundance: -
v_gene: TRBV12-3/TRBV12-4
d_gene: -
len: 12
CDR3nt: TGTGCCAGCAGTGCTGGGAGCATTGAGCAGTTCTTC
CDR3aa: CASSAGSIEQFF

j_gene: TRBJ2-2
abundance: -
v_gene: TRBV10-2
d_gene: -
len: 14
CDR3nt: TGCGCCAGCAGCCTTTACTTAAACACCGGGGAGCTGTTTTTT
CDR3aa: CASSLYLNTGELFF

j_gene: TRBJ1-1
abundance: -
v_gene: TRBV11-2
d_gene: -
len: 14
CDR3nt: TGTGCCAGCAGCCCACAGGGAGTGAACACTGAAGCTTTCTTT
CDR3aa: CASSPQGVNTEAFF

j_gene: TRBJ1-1
abundance: -
v_gene: TRBV29-1
d_gene: -
len: 14
CDR3nt: TGCAGCGTTCACCTTGGACGGTCGGGGACTGAAGCTTTCTTT
CDR3aa: CSVHLGRSGTEAFF

j_gene: TRBJ2-1
abundance: -
v_gene: TRBV5-1
d_gene: -
len: 16
CDR3nt: TGCGCCAGCAGCCGTACGACAGAAAAGTTCTACAATGAGCAGTTCTTC
CDR3aa: CASSRTTEKFYNEQFF

j_gene: TRBJ1-1
abundance: once
v_gene: TRBV27
d_gene: -
len: 15
CDR3nt: TGTGCCAGCAGTTTATTCGGGGTCCCGAACACTGAAGCTTTCTTT
CDR3aa: CASSLFGVPNTEAFF

j_gene: TRBJ1-4
abundance: -
v_gene: TRBV19
d_gene: -
len: 11
CDR3nt: TGTGCCAGTAGTAGGAGTGAAAAACTGTTTTTT
CDR3aa: CASSRSEKLFF

j_gene: TRBJ2-4
abundance: -
v_gene: TRBV5-1
d_gene: -
len: 13
CDR3nt: TGCGCCAGCAGACCAGAAGCCAAAAACATTCAGTACTTC
CDR3aa: CASRPEAKNIQYF

j_gene: TRBJ2-1
abundance: once
v_gene: TRBV4-1
d_gene: TRBD1
len: 15
CDR3nt: TGCGCCAGCAGCCACCCAGGGACAGGGACCCGAGAGCAGTTCTTC
CDR3aa: CASSHPGTGTREQFF

j_gene: TRBJ2-4
abundance: few
v_gene: TRBV29-1
d_gene: -
len: 13
CDR3nt: TGCAGCGTTAGTGGCCAGGAGGACGGGATTCAGTACTTC
CDR3aa: CSVSGQEDGIQYF

j_gene: TRBJ2-2
abundance: -
v_gene: TRBV25-1
d_gene: -
len: 18
CDR3nt: TGTGCCAGCAGTGAAGCCGGAGGTTGGGGGAGGGGGACCGGGGAGCTGTTTTTT
CDR3aa: CASSEAGGWGRGTGELFF

j_gene: TRBJ1-4
abundance: -
v_gene: TRBV10-2
d_gene: -
len: 14
CDR3nt: TGCGCCACCTCCACCTTAGACCCGGGTGAAAAACTGTTTTTT
CDR3aa: CATSTLDPGEKLFF

j_gene: TRBJ2-2
abundance: -
v_gene: TRBV6-4
d_gene: -
len: 15
CDR3nt: TGTGCCAGCAGCCCCGGGACACCTAACACCGGGGAGCTGTTTTTT
CDR3aa: CASSPGTPNTGELFF

j_gene: TRBJ2-3
abundance: -
v_gene: TRBV3-1/TRBV3-2
d_gene: -
len: 16
CDR3nt: TGTGCCAGCAGCCAAGATTATGGGGGGGGCCTCGATACGCAGTATTTT
CDR3aa: CASSQDYGGGLDTQYF

j_gene: TRBJ1-3
abundance: -
v_gene: TRBV29-1
d_gene: -
len: 15
CDR3nt: TGCAGCGTTGAATTAGCGTCGCACTCTGGAAACACCATATATTTT
CDR3aa: CSVELASHSGNTIYF

j_gene: TRBJ2-7
abundance: -
v_gene: TRBV9
d_gene: TRBD2
len: 15
CDR3nt: TGTGCCAGCAGCCCCTCTAGCGGGGGAACCTACGAGCAGTACTTC
CDR3aa: CASSPSSGGTYEQYF

j_gene: TRBJ1-6
abundance: -
v_gene: TRBV6-5
d_gene: -
len: 12
CDR3nt: TGTGCCAGCACCCCTTCACAAAGGAGCTTCCACTTT
CDR3aa: CASTPSQRSFHF

j_gene: TRBJ1-1
abundance: -
v_gene: TRBV20-1
d_gene: -
len: 11
CDR3nt: TGCAGTGCTGCAGAGAACACTGAAGCTTTCTTT
CDR3aa: CSAAENTEAFF

j_gene: TRBJ1-4
abundance: -
v_gene: TRBV6-2/TRBV6-3
d_gene: -
len: 14
CDR3nt: TGTGCCAGCAGTTATCGGAGCGGGGATGAAAAACTGTTTTTT
CDR3aa: CASSYRSGDEKLFF

j_gene: TRBJ2-5
abundance: -
v_gene: TRBV3-1/TRBV3-2
d_gene: -
len: 14
CDR3nt: TGTGCCAGCAGCCAAGTAATAGGGGCAGAGACCCAGTACTTC
CDR3aa: CASSQVIGAETQYF

j_gene: TRBJ1-2
abundance: -
v_gene: TRBV19
d_gene: TRBD1
len: 13
CDR3nt: TGTGCCAGTAGGGGACAGGGAACCTATGGCTACACCTTC
CDR3aa: CASRGQGTYGYTF

j_gene: TRBJ1-1
abundance: -
v_gene: TRBV15
d_gene: -
len: 13
CDR3nt: TGTGCCACCAGCAGAGATCCGGACACTGAAGCTTTCTTT
CDR3aa: CATSRDPDTEAFF

j_gene: TRBJ2-1
abundance: -
v_gene: TRBV27
d_gene: TRBD2
len: 18
CDR3nt: TGTGCCAGCAGTCATTCCCCCCTACTAGCGGGGGGCTGGGGGGAGCAGTTCTTC
CDR3aa: CASSHSPLLAGGWGEQFF

j_gene: TRBJ1-2
abundance: -
v_gene: TRBV3-1/TRBV3-2
d_gene: -
len: 14
CDR3nt: TGTGCCAGCAGTCTCGGGGAAACACGGAATGGCTACACCTTC
CDR3aa: CASSLGETRNGYTF

j_gene: TRBJ2-7
abundance: -
v_gene: TRBV2
d_gene: -
len: 11
CDR3nt: TGTGCCAGCAGTCCGGCCTACGAGCAGTACTTC
CDR3aa: CASSPAYEQYF

j_gene: TRBJ1-1
abundance: -
v_gene: TRBV5-5
d_gene: TRBD1
len: 14
CDR3nt: TGTGCCAGCAGGTTGTGGGACAGCGGCACTGAAGCTTTCTTT
CDR3aa: CASRLWDSGTEAFF

j_gene: TRBJ1-2
abundance: -
v_gene: TRBV2
d_gene: -
len: 13
CDR3nt: TGTGCCAGCAGTGTCCTACCAGGCTATGGCTACACCTTC
CDR3aa: CASSVLPGYGYTF

j_gene: TRBJ2-3
abundance: -
v_gene: TRBV5-1
d_gene: -
len: 14
CDR3nt: TGCGCCAGCAGCTTGGGCCTAGTAATGGATACGCAGTATTTT
CDR3aa: CASSLGLVMDTQYF

j_gene: TRBJ1-6
abundance: -
v_gene: TRBV25-1
d_gene: -
len: 12
CDR3nt: TGTGCCAGCAGCAAAGGGGATTCACCCCTCCACTTT
CDR3aa: CASSKGDSPLHF

j_gene: TRBJ2-5
abundance: -
v_gene: TRBV6-6
d_gene: TRBD2
len: 17
CDR3nt: TGTGCCAGCAGTCCTGGACACACTAGCGGGGCGCAAGAGACCCAGTACTTC
CDR3aa: CASSPGHTSGAQETQYF

j_gene: TRBJ2-7
abundance: once
v_gene: TRBV30
d_gene: TRBD2
len: 15
CDR3nt: TGTGCCTGGAGTGCTTTAAAGGACGGGAGGGACGAGCAGTACTTC
CDR3aa: CAWSALKDGRDEQYF

j_gene: TRBJ2-2
abundance: few
v_gene: TRBV10-1
d_gene: TRBD2
len: 16
CDR3nt: TGCGCCAGCAGTGTACAGCGGGGGACGAACACCGGGGAGCTGTTTTTT
CDR3aa: CASSVQRGTNTGELFF

j_gene: TRBJ2-2
abundance: -
v_gene: TRBV5-1
d_gene: TRBD1
len: 16
CDR3nt: TGCGCCAGCAGCTTGGAGACAGGGGGGAACACCGGGGAGCTGTTTTTT
CDR3aa: CASSLETGGNTGELFF

j_gene: TRBJ1-2
abundance: -
v_gene: TRBV7-3
d_gene: -
len: 16
CDR3nt: TGTGCCAGCAGCTTAAATGGACCGAGGGCCGAAGGGGGCTACACCTTC
CDR3aa: CASSLNGPRAEGGYTF

j_gene: TRBJ2-6
abundance: -
v_gene: TRBV27
d_gene: -
len: 17
CDR3nt: TGTGCCAGCAGTTGGGTTTCAGGACTCTCTGGGGCCAACGTCCTGACTTTC
CDR3aa: CASSWVSGLSGANVLTF

j_gene: TRBJ2-7
abundance: -
v_gene: TRBV11-3
d_gene: TRBD1
len: 14
CDR3nt: TGTGCCAGCAGTCGCACAGGGGACTCCTACGAGCAGTACTTC
CDR3aa: CASSRTGDSYEQYF

j_gene: TRBJ2-4
abundance: -
v_gene: TRBV7-2
d_gene: -
len: 14
CDR3nt: TGTGCCAGCACCTTAGGGAGAGCCAAAAACATTCAGTACTTC
CDR3aa: CASTLGRAKNIQYF

j_gene: TRBJ1-1
abundance: -
v_gene: TRBV6-5
d_gene: -
len: 13
CDR3nt: TGTGTCAGCATAGGAGGTTCGGGGACTGAAGCTTTCTTT
CDR3aa: CVSIGGSGTEAFF

j_gene: TRBJ2-7
abundance: -
v_gene: TRBV2
d_gene: -
len: 15
CDR3nt: TGTGCCAGCTCACGAGGGGGCAGGGAGGTCTACGAGCAGTACTTC
CDR3aa: CASSRGGREVYEQYF

j_gene: TRBJ2-1
abundance: -
v_gene: TRBV5-4
d_gene: TRBD2
len: 13
CDR3nt: TGTGCCAGCAGGCTAGCGGGGGCGGGGGAGCAGTTCTTC
CDR3aa: CASRLAGAGEQFF

j_gene: TRBJ1-2
abundance: -
v_gene: TRBV4-1
d_gene: -
len: 13
CDR3nt: TGCGCCAGCAGCCAAGGTATCAGGGATGGCTACACCTTC
CDR3aa: CASSQGIRDGYTF